This T cell receptor (beta chain) was retrieved from a study of blood T cell repertoires in COVID-19. For the study at large: Sites in the United States, Italy and Spain provided acute and convalescent COVID-19 samples.

V was clipped by 4 bases and J by 5 bases; unmatched bases: 5. The CDR3 extends over 12 amino acids. The germline gives CDR1 SQVTM, CDR2 ANQGSEA. Libraries were prepared by immunoSEQ multiplex PCR; TCRdb keeps only in-frame clonotypes and omits some of them. The sample has fewer than 600,000 clones, roughly nine tenths seen once. Seattle enrolled patients during active infection and tracked them longitudinally. Sequencing was carried out using peripheral blood. This receptor was identified in a man younger than 35 with COVID-19, enrolled during active disease. The chain recombines TRBV29-1 with TRBJ2-7; TRBD1 agrees at 7 bases. CDR3 region: CSVGFQGDEQYF. Here the CDR3 DNA reads TGCAGCGTTGGGTTTCAGGGGGACGAGCAGTACTTC.